Included here is one TCR beta chain sequence, with context. This entry belongs to a study of shared clonotypes between healthy human individuals. Trimming pared 1 base from V and 0 bases from J, leaving 7 bases between. There are 14 residues in the CDR3. CDR1 GTSNPN and CDR2 SVGIG come from the germline V gene (reference sequence). The test was conducted at deep level. An even split of each subset's genomic DNA across several immunoSEQ plates was performed. Profiled with immunoSEQ multiplex PCR; TCRdb holds only in-frame clones, not every one. The table has 400,000 or so clones, 95% to 97% seen once. This clonotype originated in a man aged 30 to 39 in good health. The sample was memory CD8+ T cells sorted from blood. The sample's subset: CD45RO+ cells pooled with CCR7-negative TemRA cells. The chain is built from TRBV30 and TRBJ1-5; D unresolved. CDR3 loop: CAWSAAGSNQPQHF. The CDR3, as DNA: TGTGCCTGGAGTGCCGCTGGTAGCAATCAGCCCCAGCATTTT.